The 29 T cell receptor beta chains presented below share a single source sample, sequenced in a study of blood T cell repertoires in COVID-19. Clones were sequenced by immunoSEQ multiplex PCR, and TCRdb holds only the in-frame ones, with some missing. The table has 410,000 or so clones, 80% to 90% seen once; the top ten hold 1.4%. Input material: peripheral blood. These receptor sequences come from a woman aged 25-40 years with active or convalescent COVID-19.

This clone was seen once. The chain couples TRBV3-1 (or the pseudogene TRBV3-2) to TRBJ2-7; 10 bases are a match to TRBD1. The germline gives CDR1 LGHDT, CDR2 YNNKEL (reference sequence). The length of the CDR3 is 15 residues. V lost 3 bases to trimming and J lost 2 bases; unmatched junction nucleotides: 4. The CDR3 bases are TGTGCCAGCAGCCATATGGGACAGGGGACCTACGAGCAGTACTTC. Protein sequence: CASSHMGQGTYEQYF.

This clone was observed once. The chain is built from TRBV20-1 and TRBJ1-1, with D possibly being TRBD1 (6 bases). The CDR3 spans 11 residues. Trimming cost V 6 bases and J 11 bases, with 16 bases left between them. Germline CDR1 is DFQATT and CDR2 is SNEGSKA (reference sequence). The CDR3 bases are TGCAGTGCCACGGACAGCGCCAGTGCTTTCTTT. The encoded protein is CSATDSASAFF.

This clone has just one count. Here the CDR3 DNA reads TGTGCCAGCGACGGGACATCTTTCCGTGGGGAAAAACTGTTTTTT. Translated, it gives CASDGTSFRGEKLFF. The genes are TRBV6-5 and TRBJ1-4, with D possibly TRBD1 on 6 matching bases. This CDR3 is 15 amino acids long. V was clipped by 8 bases and J by 8 bases, with 21 bases between them. Germline loops: CDR1 MNHEY, CDR2 SVGAGI.

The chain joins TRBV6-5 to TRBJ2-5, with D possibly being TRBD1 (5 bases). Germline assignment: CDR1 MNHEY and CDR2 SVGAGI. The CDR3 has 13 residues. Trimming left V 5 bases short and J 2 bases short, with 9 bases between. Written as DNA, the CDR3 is TGTGCCAGCAGTACAAGACAGCAAGAGACCCAGTACTTC. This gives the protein CASSTRQQETQYF.

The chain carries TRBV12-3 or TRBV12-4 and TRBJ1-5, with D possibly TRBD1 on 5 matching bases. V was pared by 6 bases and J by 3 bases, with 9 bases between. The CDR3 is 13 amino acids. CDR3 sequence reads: CASSPRANQPQHF. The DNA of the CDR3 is TGTGCCAGCAGCCCCAGGGCCAATCAGCCCCAGCATTTT.

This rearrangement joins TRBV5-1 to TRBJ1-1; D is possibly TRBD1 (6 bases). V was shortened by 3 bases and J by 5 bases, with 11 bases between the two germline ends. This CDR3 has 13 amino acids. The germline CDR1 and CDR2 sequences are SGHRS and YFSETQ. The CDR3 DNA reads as TGCGCCAGCAGCTCAGGGGTAGGTACTGAAGCTTTCTTT. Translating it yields CASSSGVGTEAFF.

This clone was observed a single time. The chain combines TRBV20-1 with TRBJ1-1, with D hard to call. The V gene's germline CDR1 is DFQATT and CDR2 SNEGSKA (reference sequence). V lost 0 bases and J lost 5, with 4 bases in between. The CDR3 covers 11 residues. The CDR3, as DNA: TGCAGTGCTAGAGAGGAGACTGAAGCTTTCTTT. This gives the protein CSAREETEAFF.

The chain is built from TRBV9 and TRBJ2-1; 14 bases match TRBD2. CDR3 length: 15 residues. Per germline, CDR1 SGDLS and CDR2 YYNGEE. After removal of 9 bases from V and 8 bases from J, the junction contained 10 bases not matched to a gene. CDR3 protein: CATARGLAGVDEQFF. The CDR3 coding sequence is TGTGCCACGGCAAGGGGACTAGCGGGGGTTGATGAGCAGTTCTTC.

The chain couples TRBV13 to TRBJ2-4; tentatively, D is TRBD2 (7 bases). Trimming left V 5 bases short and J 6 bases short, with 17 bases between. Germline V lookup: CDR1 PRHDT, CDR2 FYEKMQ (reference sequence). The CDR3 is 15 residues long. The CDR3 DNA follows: TGTGCCAGCAGCCTCTGGGGGGGCGGGATAAACATTCAGTACTTC. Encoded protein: CASSLWGGGINIQYF.

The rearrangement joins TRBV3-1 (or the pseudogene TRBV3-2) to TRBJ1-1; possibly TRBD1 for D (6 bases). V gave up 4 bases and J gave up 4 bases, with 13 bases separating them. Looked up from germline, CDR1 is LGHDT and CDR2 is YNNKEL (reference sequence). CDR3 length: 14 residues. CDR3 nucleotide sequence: TGTGCCAGCAGCCTGAAACAGGGAAGCACTGAAGCTTTCTTT. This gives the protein CASSLKQGSTEAFF.

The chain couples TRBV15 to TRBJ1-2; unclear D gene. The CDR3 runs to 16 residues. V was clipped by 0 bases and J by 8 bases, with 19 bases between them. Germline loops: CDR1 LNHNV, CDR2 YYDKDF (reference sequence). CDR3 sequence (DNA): TGTGCCACCAGCAGAGATCCAATTTTGGAGATGAAGGGCTACACCTTC. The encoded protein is CATSRDPILEMKGYTF.

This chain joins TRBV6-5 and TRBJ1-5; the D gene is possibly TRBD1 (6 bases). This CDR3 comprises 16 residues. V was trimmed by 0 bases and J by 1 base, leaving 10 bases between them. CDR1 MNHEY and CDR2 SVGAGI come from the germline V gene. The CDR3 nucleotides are TGTGCCAGCAGTTACTCCGGGACATTGAGCAATCAGCCCCAGCATTTT. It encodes CASSYSGTLSNQPQHF.

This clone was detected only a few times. The CDR3 DNA is TGTGCCACTTTGCGGACTGACGGGGAGACCCAGTACTTC. It codes for CATLRTDGETQYF. The chain combines TRBV6-5 with TRBJ2-5, with D possibly being TRBD2 (5 bases). The germline V and J ends were trimmed by 10 bases and 5 bases, with 17 bases remaining between them. CDR1 MNHEY and CDR2 SVGAGI come from the germline V gene. This CDR3 contains 13 residues.

CDR3 sequence reads: CASSFSGRANNEQFF. The CDR3 bases are TGTGCCAGCAGCTTTAGCGGGAGGGCAAACAATGAGCAGTTCTTC. The chain employs TRBV11-3 and TRBJ2-1; 11 nucleotides align to TRBD2. The germline CDR1 and CDR2 sequences are SGHNT and YENEEA. CDR3 length: 15 amino acids. V shed 3 bases and J 5 bases; nucleotides not matched to a gene: 3.

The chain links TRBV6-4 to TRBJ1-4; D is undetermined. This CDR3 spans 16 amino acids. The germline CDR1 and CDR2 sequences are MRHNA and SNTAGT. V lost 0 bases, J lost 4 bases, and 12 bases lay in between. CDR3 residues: CASSDSSIPGNEKLFF. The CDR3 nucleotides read TGTGCCAGCAGTGACTCTAGTATCCCCGGTAATGAAAAACTGTTTTTT.

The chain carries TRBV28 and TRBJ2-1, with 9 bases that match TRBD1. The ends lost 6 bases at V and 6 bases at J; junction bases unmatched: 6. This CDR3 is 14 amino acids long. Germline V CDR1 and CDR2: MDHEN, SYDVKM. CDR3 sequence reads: CASRRTGAANEQFF. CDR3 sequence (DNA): TGTGCCAGCAGAAGGACAGGGGCCGCCAATGAGCAGTTCTTC.

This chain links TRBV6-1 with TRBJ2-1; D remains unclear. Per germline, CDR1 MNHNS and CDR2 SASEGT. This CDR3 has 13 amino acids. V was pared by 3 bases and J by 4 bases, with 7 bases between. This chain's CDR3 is CASSDGQYNEQFF. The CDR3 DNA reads TGTGCCAGCAGTGATGGTCAGTACAATGAGCAGTTCTTC.

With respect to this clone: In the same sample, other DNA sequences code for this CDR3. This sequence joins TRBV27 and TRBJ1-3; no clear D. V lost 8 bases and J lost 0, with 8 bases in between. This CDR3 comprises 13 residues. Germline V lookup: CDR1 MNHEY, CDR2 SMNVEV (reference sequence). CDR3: CASRPSSGNTIYF. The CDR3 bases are TGTGCCAGCCGCCCGAGCTCTGGAAACACCATATATTTT.

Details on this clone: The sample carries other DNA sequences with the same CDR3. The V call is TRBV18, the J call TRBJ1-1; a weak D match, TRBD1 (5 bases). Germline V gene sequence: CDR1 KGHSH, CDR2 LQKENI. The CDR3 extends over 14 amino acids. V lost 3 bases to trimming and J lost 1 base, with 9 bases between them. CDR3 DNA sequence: TGTGCCAGCTCACCCCGGGGGGAGAACACTGAAGCTTTCTTT. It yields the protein CASSPRGENTEAFF.

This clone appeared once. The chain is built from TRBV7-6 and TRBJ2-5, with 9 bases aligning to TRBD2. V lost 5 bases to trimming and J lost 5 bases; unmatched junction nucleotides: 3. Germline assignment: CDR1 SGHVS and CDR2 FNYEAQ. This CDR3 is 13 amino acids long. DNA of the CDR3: TGTGCCAGCAGCCCGGGACTAGCTGAGACCCAGTACTTC. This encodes CASSPGLAETQYF.

The DNA for the CDR3 is TGTGCCACCCGAGGTACGAGTTTAAACTATGGCTACACCTTC. This encodes CATRGTSLNYGYTF. The V and J genes are TRBV6-5 and TRBJ1-2; D gene unclear. Between the trimmed V and J ends, which lost 10 bases and 2 bases, there was a span of 17 bases. The germline gives CDR1 MNHEY, CDR2 SVGAGI. This CDR3 spans 14 amino acids.

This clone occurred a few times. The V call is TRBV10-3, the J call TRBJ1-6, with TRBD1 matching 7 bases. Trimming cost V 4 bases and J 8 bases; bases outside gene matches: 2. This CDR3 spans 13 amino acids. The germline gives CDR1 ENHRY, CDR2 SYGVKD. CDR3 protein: CAISGTGDSPLHF. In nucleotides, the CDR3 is TGTGCCATCAGTGGGACAGGAGATTCACCCCTCCACTTT.

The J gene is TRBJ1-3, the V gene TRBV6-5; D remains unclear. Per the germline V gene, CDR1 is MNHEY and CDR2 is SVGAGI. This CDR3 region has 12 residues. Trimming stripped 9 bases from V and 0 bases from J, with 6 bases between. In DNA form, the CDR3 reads TGTGCCAGACAGTTCTCTGGAAACACCATATATTTT. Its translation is CARQFSGNTIYF.

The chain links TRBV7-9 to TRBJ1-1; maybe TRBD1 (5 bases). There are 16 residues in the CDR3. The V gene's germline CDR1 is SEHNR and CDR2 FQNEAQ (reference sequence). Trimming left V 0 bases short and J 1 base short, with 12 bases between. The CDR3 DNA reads TGTGCCAGCAGCTTAGCCCAGGGTATTGGGAACACTGAAGCTTTCTTT. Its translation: CASSLAQGIGNTEAFF.

CDR3 protein: CASSLSLASGGGETQYF. The DNA for the CDR3 is TGTGCCAGCAGCTTATCATTGGCTAGCGGGGGAGGAGAGACCCAGTACTTC. This chain connects TRBV7-9 to TRBJ2-5; 10 bases are a match to TRBD2. Looked up from germline, CDR1 is SEHNR and CDR2 is FQNEAQ (reference sequence). The CDR3 has 17 residues. V shed 2 bases, J shed 4 bases, and the junction held 10 bases outside the gene matches.

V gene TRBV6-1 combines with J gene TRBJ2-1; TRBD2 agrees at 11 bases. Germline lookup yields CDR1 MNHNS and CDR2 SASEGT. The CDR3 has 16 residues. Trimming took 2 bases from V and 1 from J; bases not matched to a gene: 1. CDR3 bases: TGTGCCAGCAGTGAAATAGCGGGAGGGTCCTACAATGAGCAGTTCTTC. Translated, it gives CASSEIAGGSYNEQFF.

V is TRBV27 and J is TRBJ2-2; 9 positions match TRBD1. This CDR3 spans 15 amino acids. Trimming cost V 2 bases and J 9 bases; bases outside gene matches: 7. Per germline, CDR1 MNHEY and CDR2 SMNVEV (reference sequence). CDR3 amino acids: CASSLEGQGLRELFF. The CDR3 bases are TGTGCCAGCAGTTTAGAAGGACAGGGGTTAAGGGAGCTGTTTTTT.

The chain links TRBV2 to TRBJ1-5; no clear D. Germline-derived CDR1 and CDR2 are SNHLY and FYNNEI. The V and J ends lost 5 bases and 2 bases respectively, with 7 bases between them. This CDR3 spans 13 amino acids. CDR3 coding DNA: TGTGCCAGCAGTCGGGTACGCAATCAGCCCCAGCATTTT. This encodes CASSRVRNQPQHF.

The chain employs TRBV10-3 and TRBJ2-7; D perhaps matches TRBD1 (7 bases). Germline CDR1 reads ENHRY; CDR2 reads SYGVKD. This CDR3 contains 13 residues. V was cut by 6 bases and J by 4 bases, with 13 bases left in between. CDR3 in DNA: TGTGCCATCAGGGACCAGGGGGGATACGAGCAGTACTTC. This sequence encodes CAIRDQGGYEQYF.